The 10 T cell receptor beta chains in this list originate from one sample, sequenced in a study of T cells in women clearing cervical HPV infection. TCRdb keeps only in-frame clones here, not all; method: immunoSEQ multiplex PCR. Reported are over 25,000 clones; the ten largest clones contain about 22%. Sequencing was done on a sample of blood buffy coat. The receptor set was obtained from a woman aged 18 to 75 with a cervical HPV16 infection that either progressed to CIN3+ or cleared (not recorded which).

Worth noting for this clone: The read terminates 3 residues before the CDR3 end, so the remaining end is supplied by the germline J gene. The chain employs TRBV11-3 and TRBJ1-2; D is perhaps TRBD1 (6 bases). The ends were cut back, 1 base at V and 4 bases at J, with 13 bases in the middle. The V gene's germline CDR1 is SGHNT and CDR2 YENEEA. This CDR3 has 15 amino acids. The CDR3 sequence: CASSLGGGAGYGYTF. CDR3 DNA, as far as it was read: TGTGCCAGCAGCTTAGGAGGGGGGGCTGGCTATGGC.

Note on this clone: The CDR3 end falls 3 residues outside the read, so it is completed with the germline J gene. V usage is TRBV2 and J usage is TRBJ1-5, with 12 bases lining up with TRBD1. Trimming took 6 bases from V and 0 from J; bases not matched to a gene: 9. This CDR3 is 18 amino acids long. In germline, CDR1 is SNHLY, CDR2 FYNNEI. CDR3 sequence reads: CASSPGQGAWISNQPQHF. The sequenced CDR3 bases are TGTGCCAGCAGCCCGGGACAGGGGGCATGGATTAGCAATCAGCCC.

A note on this clone: The read gets to within 3 residues of the CDR3 end, and the germline J gene fills in the rest. The chain links TRBV18 to TRBJ1-4; the D is unclear. The V and J ends lost 1 base and 0 bases respectively, with 6 bases between them. Per germline, CDR1 KGHSH and CDR2 LQKENI. This CDR3 has 15 residues. The CDR3 sequence: CASSPQASTNEKLFF. Incomplete CDR3 DNA: TGTGCCAGCTCACCACAAGCCTCAACTAATGAAAAA.

About this clone itself: The read finishes 3 residues shy of the CDR3 end, and the germline J gene is used to complete it. Other DNA sequences in this specimen translate into the identical CDR3. V and J are TRBV2 and TRBJ1-3; 8 nucleotides match TRBD1. Germline CDR1 reads SNHLY; CDR2 reads FYNNEI. The junction had 7 bases not matched to a gene; V was cut back by 9 bases and J by 0 bases. The CDR3 contains 15 residues. This chain's CDR3 is CASRDRPTSGNTIYF. The DNA read from the CDR3 is TGTGCCAGTCGGGACAGGCCCACCTCTGGAAACACC.

On this clone: The CDR3 goes on 3 residues after the read ends, and that part is filled in from the germline J gene. The chain employs TRBV5-1 and TRBJ1-1; 7 nucleotides agree with TRBD1. The germline V gene has CDR1 SGHRS and CDR2 YFSETQ. The CDR3 has 14 residues. V was clipped by 3 bases and J by 5 bases; unmatched bases: 7. The sequenced CDR3 bases are TGCGCCAGCAGCTCCCAAGACAGGGCTACTGAA. Translating it yields CASSSQDRATE. The complete CDR3 sequence is CASSSQDRATEAFF.

As to this clone: The read is 3 residues too short to cover the CDR3 end, so that end is filled in from the germline J gene. The J gene is TRBJ2-5, the V gene TRBV20-1; 8 positions match TRBD1. From germline, CDR1 is DFQATT and CDR2 SNEGSKA (reference sequence). The ends lost 6 bases at V and 5 bases at J; junction bases unmatched: 8. The CDR3 contains 13 residues. The part of the CDR3 DNA that was read is TGCAGTGCAGAAACAGGGGGAAGGGAGACC. This codes for CSAETGGRET. The full CDR3 protein is CSAETGGRETQYF.

In regard to this clone: The CDR3 goes on 3 residues after the read ends, and that part is filled in from the germline J gene. The chain combines TRBV13 with TRBJ2-1, with 7 bases fitting TRBD1. CDR1 PRHDT and CDR2 FYEKMQ come from the germline V gene (reference sequence). This CDR3 contains 15 residues. Trimming removed 5 bases from V and 4 bases from J; junction bases left unmatched: 8. The DNA read from the CDR3 is TGTGCCAGCAGCGGCTCCGGGACAGATTACAATGAG. Translated: CASSGSGTDYNE. The CDR3, in full, reads CASSGSGTDYNEQFF.

Comments on this clone: The CDR3 is cut off 3 residues early in the read; its end comes from the germline J gene. The chain couples TRBV5-1 to TRBJ2-7; TRBD2 matches at 13 bases. CDR3 length equals 18 residues. The trim removed 1 base at V and 2 bases at J, leaving 9 bases unmatched. Germline loops: CDR1 SGHRS, CDR2 YFSETQ. Partial CDR3 DNA: TGCGCCAGCAGCTTGACCTTGGGACTAGCGGGATTAACCTACGAG. This codes for CASSLTLGLAGLTYE. In full, the CDR3 is CASSLTLGLAGLTYEQYF.

A remark on this clone: The read halts 3 residues ahead of the CDR3 end, with the missing end drawn from the germline J gene. This sequence joins TRBV5-1 and TRBJ1-1, with no clear D. Trimming left V 1 base short and J 4 bases short, with 8 bases between. This CDR3 contains 13 residues. Germline V gives CDR1 SGHRS, CDR2 YFSETQ. CDR3 amino acids: CASSLQVGTEAFF. CDR3 bases read: TGCGCCAGCAGCTTGCAGGTTGGCACTGAA.

In regard to this clone: The read ends 3 residues shy of where the CDR3 ends; the end is completed using the germline J gene. The chain links TRBV30 to TRBJ1-2; D may be TRBD1 (5 bases). This CDR3 spans 15 amino acids. Germline V gene data show CDR1 as GTSNPN and CDR2 as SVGIG (reference sequence). The part of the CDR3 DNA that was read is TGTGCCTGGAGAGGGACTAGCGGGAGTTGGAATGAC. Residues: CAWRGTSGSWND. The entire CDR3 protein is CAWRGTSGSWNDYTF.